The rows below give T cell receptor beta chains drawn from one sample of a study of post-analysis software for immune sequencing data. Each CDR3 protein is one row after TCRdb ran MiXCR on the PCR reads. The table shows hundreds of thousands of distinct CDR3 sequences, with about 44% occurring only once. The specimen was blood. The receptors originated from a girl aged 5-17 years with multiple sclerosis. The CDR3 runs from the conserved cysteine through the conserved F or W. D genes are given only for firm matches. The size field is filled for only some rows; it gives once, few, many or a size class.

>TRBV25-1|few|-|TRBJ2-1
TGTGCCAGCAGTGAATCCAGGCCGGGCTCCTACAATGAGCAGTTCTTC
CASSESRPGSYNEQFF
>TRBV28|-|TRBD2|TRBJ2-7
TGTGCCAGTACCTTGGCCGGGGCAGCGGGAGAGCAGTACTTC
CASTLAGAAGEQYF
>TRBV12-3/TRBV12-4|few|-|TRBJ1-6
TGTGCCAGCAGCCCCGGAGGGGAAGTGGCCTCACCCCTCCACTTT
CASSPGGEVASPLHF
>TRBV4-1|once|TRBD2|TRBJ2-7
TGCGCCAGCAGCCCCCGGACTAGCGGGAATGTGGCCTACGAGCAGTACTTC
CASSPRTSGNVAYEQYF
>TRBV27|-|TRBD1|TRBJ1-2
TGTGCCAGCAGTTTATCAAAGGGAGGGACAGGGGATGGCTACACCTTC
CASSLSKGGTGDGYTF
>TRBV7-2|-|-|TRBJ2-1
TGTGCCAGCAGCTTCGGGCTTTACAATGAGCAGTTCTTC
CASSFGLYNEQFF
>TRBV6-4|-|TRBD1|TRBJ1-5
TGTGCCAGCAGTGAGGGGACAGGGGGCAATCAGCCCCAGCATTTT
CASSEGTGGNQPQHF
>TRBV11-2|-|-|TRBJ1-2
TGTGCCAGCAGCCACTTAAAAGGCGATGGCTACACCTTC
CASSHLKGDGYTF
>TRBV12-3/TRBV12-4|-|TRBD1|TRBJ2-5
TGTGCCAGCAGCCCCTTAGTGCGTTCGGGACAGGGGGCGATGGGAGAGACCCAGTACTTC
CASSPLVRSGQGAMGETQYF
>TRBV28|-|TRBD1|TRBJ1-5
TGTGCCAGCCAGGGGGCAAATAGCAATCAGCCCCAGCATTTT
CASQGANSNQPQHF
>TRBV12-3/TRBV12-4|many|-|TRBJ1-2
TGCGCCAGCAGCCTCCCCGGGACGAACTATGGCTACACCTTC
CASSLPGTNYGYTF
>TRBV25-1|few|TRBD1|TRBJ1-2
TGTGCCAGCAGTGCGCAGGGGGAGGGTGGCTACACCTTC
CASSAQGEGGYTF
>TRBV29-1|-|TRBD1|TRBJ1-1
TGCAGCGTTGAGGTTCAGGGGGCGAGGACTGAAGCTTTCTTT
CSVEVQGARTEAFF
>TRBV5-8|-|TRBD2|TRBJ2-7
TGTGCCAGCAGCTTGGTGGCGGGAGTCTACGAGCAGTACTTC
CASSLVAGVYEQYF
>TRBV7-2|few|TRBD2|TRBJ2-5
TGTGCCAGCAGCTTGACTAGCGGGAGAGAGACCCAGTACTTC
CASSLTSGRETQYF
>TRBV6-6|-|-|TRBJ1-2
TGTGCCACCAGGGCAGGGCAGGCCTATGGCTACACCTTC
CATRAGQAYGYTF
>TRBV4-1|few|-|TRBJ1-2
TGCGCCAGCAGCCAAGTCGGGGGCTCCGATGGCTACACCTTC
CASSQVGGSDGYTF
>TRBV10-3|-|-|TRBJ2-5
TGTGCCATCAGTGAGCTTAATCAAGAGACCCAGTACTTC
CAISELNQETQYF
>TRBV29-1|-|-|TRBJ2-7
TGCAGCGTTGATGCCGGCATCGGACTGGACGAGCAGTACTTC
CSVDAGIGLDEQYF
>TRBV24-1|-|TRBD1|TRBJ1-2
TGTGCCACCAGTGATTCAGGGGGCAATGGCTACACCTTC
CATSDSGGNGYTF
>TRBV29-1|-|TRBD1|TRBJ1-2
TGCAGCGTTGAAAAGGGGGCGAATGATGGCTACACCTTC
CSVEKGANDGYTF
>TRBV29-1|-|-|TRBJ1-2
TGCAGCGTTGAAGACGGAACAGGGTTCTATGGCTACACCTTC
CSVEDGTGFYGYTF
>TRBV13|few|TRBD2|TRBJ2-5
TGTGCCAGCGGGCTGGGTACTAGCGGGCCCCCAGAGACCCAGTACTTC
CASGLGTSGPPETQYF
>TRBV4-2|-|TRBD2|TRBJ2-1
TGTGCCAGCAGCCAAGGATTAGAACTAGCGGGGGGCGATGAGCAGTTCTTC
CASSQGLELAGGDEQFF
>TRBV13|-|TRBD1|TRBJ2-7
TGTGCCAGCAGCTACCAGGGGGTCGAGCAGTACTTC
CASSYQGVEQYF
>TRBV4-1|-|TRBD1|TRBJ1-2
TGCGCCAGCAGCCGGACAGGGCCAGAAAAAGGCTATGGCTACACCTTC
CASSRTGPEKGYGYTF
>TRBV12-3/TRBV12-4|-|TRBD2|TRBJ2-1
TGTGCCAGCAACCTCGGGACTAGCGGGTTCAATGAGCAGTTCTTC
CASNLGTSGFNEQFF